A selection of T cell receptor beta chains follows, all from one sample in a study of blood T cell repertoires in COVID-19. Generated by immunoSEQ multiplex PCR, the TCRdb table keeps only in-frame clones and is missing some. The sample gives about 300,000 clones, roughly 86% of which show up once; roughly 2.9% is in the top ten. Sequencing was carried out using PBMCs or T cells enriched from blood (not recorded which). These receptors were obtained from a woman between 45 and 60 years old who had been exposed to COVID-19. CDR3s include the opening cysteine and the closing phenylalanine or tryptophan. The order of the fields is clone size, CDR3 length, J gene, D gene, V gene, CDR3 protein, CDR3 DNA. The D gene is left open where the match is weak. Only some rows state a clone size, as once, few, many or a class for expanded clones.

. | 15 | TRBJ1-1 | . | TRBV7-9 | CASSFNSVRNTEAFF | TGTGCCAGCAGCTTCAATAGCGTGAGGAACACTGAAGCTTTCTTT
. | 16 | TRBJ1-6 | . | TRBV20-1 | CSASSGDRSYNSPLHF | TGCAGTGCTAGTTCTGGAGATCGCTCCTATAATTCACCCCTCCACTTT
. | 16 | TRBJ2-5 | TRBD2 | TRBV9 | CASSVEGSGRQETQYF | TGTGCCAGCAGCGTAGAAGGTAGCGGGCGGCAAGAGACCCAGTACTTC
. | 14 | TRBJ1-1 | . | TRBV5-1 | CASSSGGGNTEAFF | TGCGCCAGCAGCTCGGGGGGAGGCAACACTGAAGCTTTCTTT
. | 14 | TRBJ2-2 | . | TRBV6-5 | CASRTPPNTGELFF | TGTGCCAGCAGGACTCCGCCGAACACCGGGGAGCTGTTTTTT
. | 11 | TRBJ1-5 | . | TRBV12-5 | CASSKNQPQHF | TGTGCTAGCAGTAAAAATCAGCCCCAGCATTTT
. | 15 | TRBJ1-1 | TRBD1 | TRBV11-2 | CASSFGQGMNTEAFF | TGTGCCAGCAGCTTCGGACAGGGGATGAACACTGAAGCTTTCTTT
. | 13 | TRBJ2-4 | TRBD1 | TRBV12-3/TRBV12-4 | CASSRGSKNIQYF | TGTGCCAGCAGCAGGGGGAGCAAAAACATTCAGTACTTC
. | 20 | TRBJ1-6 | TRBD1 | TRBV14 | CASSQHPTLSDRTENSPLHF | TGTGCCAGCAGCCAACACCCGACCCTTTCGGACAGGACTGAAAATTCACCCCTCCACTTT
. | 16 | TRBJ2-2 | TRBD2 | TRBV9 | CPSSVVVRGGAGELFF | TGTCCCAGCAGCGTAGTAGTACGCGGGGGGGCCGGGGAGCTGTTTTTT
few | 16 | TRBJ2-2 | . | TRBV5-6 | CASSPPGRGEVGELFF | TGTGCCAGCAGCCCCCCAGGCAGGGGGGAGGTCGGGGAGCTGTTTTTT
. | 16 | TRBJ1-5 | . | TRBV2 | CASSERLTWRDQPQHF | TGTGCCAGCAGTGAACGGTTGACCTGGCGGGATCAGCCCCAGCATTTT
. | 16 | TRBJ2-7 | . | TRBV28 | CASSLGGTVSPYEQYF | TGTGCCAGCAGTTTAGGGGGGACAGTAAGTCCCTACGAGCAGTACTTC
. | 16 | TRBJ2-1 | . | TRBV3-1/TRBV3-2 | CASSQDRAWGLNEQFF | TGTGCCAGCAGCCAAGACAGGGCGTGGGGTTTGAATGAGCAGTTCTTC
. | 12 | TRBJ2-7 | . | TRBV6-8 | CASSYPLYEQYF | TGTGCCAGCAGTTACCCTCTCTACGAGCAGTACTTC
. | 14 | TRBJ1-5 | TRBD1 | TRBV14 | CASSLGGGNQPQHF | TGTGCCAGCAGTCTAGGGGGCGGCAATCAGCCCCAGCATTTT
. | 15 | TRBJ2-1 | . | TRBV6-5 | CASRQGLSSYNEQFF | TGTGCCAGCCGCCAGGGCCTTAGCTCCTACAATGAGCAGTTCTTC
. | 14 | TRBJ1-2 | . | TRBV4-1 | CASSQGGGGYGYTF | TGCGCCAGCAGCCAAGGTGGTGGAGGGTATGGCTACACCTTC
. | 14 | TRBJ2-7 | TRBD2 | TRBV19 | CASSPGGGLYEQYF | TGTGCCAGTAGCCCGGGGGGGGGACTGTACGAGCAGTACTTC
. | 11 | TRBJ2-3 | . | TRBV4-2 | CASSRENTQYF | TGTGCCAGCAGCCGCGAGAATACGCAGTATTTT
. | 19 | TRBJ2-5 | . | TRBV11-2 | CASSLGLGGADSSGETQYF | TGTGCCAGCAGCTTAGGTTTAGGGGGAGCTGACTCCTCGGGGGAGACCCAGTACTTC
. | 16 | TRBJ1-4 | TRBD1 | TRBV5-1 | CASSLGTGGAPEKLFF | TGCGCCAGCAGCTTGGGGACAGGGGGCGCCCCTGAAAAACTGTTTTTT
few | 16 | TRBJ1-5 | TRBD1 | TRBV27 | CASSPTGTVRLEPQHF | TGTGCCAGCAGTCCGACCGGGACAGTCCGCCTTGAGCCCCAGCATTTT
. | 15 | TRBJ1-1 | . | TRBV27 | CASSLSDKLNTEAFF | TGTGCCAGCAGTTTATCGGACAAATTGAACACTGAAGCTTTCTTT
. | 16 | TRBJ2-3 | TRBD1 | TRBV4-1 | CASSHMTGASTDTQYF | TGCGCCAGCAGCCATATGACAGGGGCGAGCACAGATACGCAGTATTTT
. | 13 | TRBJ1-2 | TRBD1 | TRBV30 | CAWRTGAFLGYTF | TGTGCCTGGAGGACAGGGGCATTCCTGGGCTACACCTTC
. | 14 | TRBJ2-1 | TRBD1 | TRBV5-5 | CASSKLDRGHEQFF | TGTGCCAGCAGCAAATTGGACAGGGGTCATGAGCAGTTCTTC
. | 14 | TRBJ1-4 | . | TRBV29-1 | CSVEDRQGNEKLFF | TGCAGCGTTGAAGATAGGCAGGGGAACGAAAAACTGTTTTTT
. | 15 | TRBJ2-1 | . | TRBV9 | CASSVELSSYNEQFF | TGTGCCAGCAGCGTAGAACTTTCCTCCTACAATGAGCAGTTCTTC
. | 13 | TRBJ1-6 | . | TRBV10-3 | CAFLGRTNSPLHF | TGTGCCTTTCTGGGCAGGACAAATTCACCCCTCCACTTT
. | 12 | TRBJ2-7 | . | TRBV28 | CASSLPSYEQYF | TGTGCCAGCAGTTTACCTAGCTACGAGCAGTACTTC
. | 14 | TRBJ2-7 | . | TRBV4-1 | CASSQNYKNYEQYF | TGCGCCAGCAGCCAAAACTATAAGAACTACGAGCAGTACTTC
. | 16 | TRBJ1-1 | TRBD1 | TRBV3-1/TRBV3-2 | CASSRGDRWMNTEAFF | TGTGCCAGCAGCCGGGGGGACAGGTGGATGAACACTGAAGCTTTCTTT
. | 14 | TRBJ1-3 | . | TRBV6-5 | CASSRGRSGNTIYF | TGTGCCAGCAGCAGGGGCCGCTCTGGAAACACCATATATTTT
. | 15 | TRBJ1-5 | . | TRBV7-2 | CASSLWGGGNQPQHF | TGTGCCAGCAGCTTATGGGGAGGGGGCAATCAGCCCCAGCATTTT
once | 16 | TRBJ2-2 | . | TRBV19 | CASSIGGGGGTGELFF | TGTGCCAGTAGTATAGGAGGAGGGGGCGGCACCGGGGAGCTGTTTTTT
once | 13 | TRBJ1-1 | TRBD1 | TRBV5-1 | CASSGDRGGVAFF | TGCGCCAGCAGCGGAGACAGGGGTGGGGTAGCTTTCTTT
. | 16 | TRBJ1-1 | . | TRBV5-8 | CASSLAGGETLGEAFF | TGTGCCAGCAGCTTGGCCGGCGGCGAGACTTTAGGTGAAGCTTTCTTT
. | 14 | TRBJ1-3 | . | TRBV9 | CASSVDAGGNTIYF | TGTGCCAGCAGCGTAGATGCAGGGGGAAACACCATATATTTT
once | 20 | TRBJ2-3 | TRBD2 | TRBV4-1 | CASSTEVSGGQPPSTDTQYF | TGCGCCAGCAGCACTGAAGTTAGCGGGGGGCAACCCCCTAGCACAGATACGCAGTATTTT
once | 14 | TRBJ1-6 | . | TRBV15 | CATSGQFLNSPLHF | TGTGCCACCAGCGGACAGTTCCTTAATTCACCCCTCCACTTT
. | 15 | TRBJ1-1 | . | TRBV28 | CASSPIGGGGTKAFF | TGTGCCAGCAGTCCTATCGGCGGGGGTGGGACTAAAGCTTTCTTT
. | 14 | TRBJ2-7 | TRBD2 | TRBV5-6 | CASSPCGGGDEQYF | TGTGCCAGCAGCCCCTGCGGGGGGGGCGACGAGCAGTACTTC
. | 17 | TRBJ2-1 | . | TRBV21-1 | CASSKCGNPGSYNEQFF | TGTGCCAGCAGCAAATGCGGGAATCCGGGCTCCTACAATGAGCAGTTCTTC
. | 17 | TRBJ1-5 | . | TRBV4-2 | CASADTKTGNSNQPQHF | TGTGCCAGCGCAGATACTAAAACAGGAAATAGCAATCAGCCCCAGCATTTT
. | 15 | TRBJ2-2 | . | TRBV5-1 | CASSLAQGNTGELFF | TGCGCCAGCAGCTTGGCCCAGGGTAACACCGGGGAGCTGTTTTTT
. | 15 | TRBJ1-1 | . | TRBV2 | CASSETANRITEAFF | TGTGCCAGCAGTGAAACGGCTAACAGAATCACTGAAGCTTTCTTT
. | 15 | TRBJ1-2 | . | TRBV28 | CASSLLLTALYGYTF | TGTGCCAGCAGTTTATTATTGACAGCGCTCTATGGCTACACCTTC
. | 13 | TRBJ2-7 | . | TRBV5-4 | CASSLQGGYEQYF | TGTGCCAGCAGCTTGCAGGGGGGATACGAGCAGTACTTC
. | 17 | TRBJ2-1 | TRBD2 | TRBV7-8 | CASSLGGGGSGYNEQFF | TGTGCCAGCAGCTTAGGCGGGGGGGGGAGTGGTTACAATGAGCAGTTCTTC
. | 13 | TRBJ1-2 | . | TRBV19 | CASSEGAGLGYTF | TGTGCCAGTAGTGAAGGGGCAGGGCTTGGCTACACCTTC
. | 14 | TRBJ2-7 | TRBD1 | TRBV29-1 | CSVGSTGTNYEQYF | TGCAGCGTTGGGTCGACAGGGACAAACTACGAGCAGTACTTC